This entry concerns a single T cell receptor (beta chain). Its antigen is currently not known. No much larger clone is present one base from it, and per-base qualities are unavailable. Genomic DNA was isolated from the sorted cells so that the TCRbeta CDR3 region could be sequenced. The immunoSEQ Assay was used for sequencing of TCRbeta CDR3 regions. What TCRdb holds here is the immuneACCESS table cut down to in-frame rearrangements. Part of the clones is not present; checked against another copy, under half of the missing clones reflect an unresolved V gene, and the others are unexplained. The sample table lists roughly 70,000 clones, roughly 85% of them with a count of one. The biggest ten clones account for 0.65% to 0.9% of the sample. This sample was taken from a study of OX40 agonist ivuxolimab in advanced cancers. General notes on the study: Ivuxolimab, which targeted the costimulatory receptor OX40 (CD134), was an agonistic, fully human IgG2 monoclonal antibody. Intravenous ivuxolimab was administered to patients every 2 weeks at six dose levels: 0.01, 0.1, 0.3, 1.5, 3 and 10 mg/kg. Of the approximately 50 dose-escalation patients, hepatocellular carcinoma was present in about 20, melanoma in roughly 15, renal cell carcinoma in 9 and head and neck cancer in 9. A male proportion of roughly 85% and a mean age of approximately 61 years, ranging from roughly 23 to 79, were recorded for the dose-escalation cohort. Patients were allowed to have had prior anti-PD-1, anti-PD-L1 or anti-CTLA-4 therapy, and around 41% of the dose-escalation patients had previously received checkpoint inhibitors. Partial responses were achieved by three dose-escalation patients, of whom one had hepatocellular carcinoma and two had cutaneous melanoma. The purpose of peripheral TCRbeta sequencing was to test whether ivuxolimab changed TCR sequence diversity and led to clonal T-cell expansion. The paper reports the monotherapy dose-escalation portion (N of about 54 patients) of the phase I ivuxolimab trial. What the authors observed across the whole study: At doses of 0.1 to 3.0 mg/kg, clonal expansion of both CD4+ and CD8+ T cells in blood was seen between baseline and week 6. On average, CD8+ T cells showed more expanded clones than CD4+ T cells after ivuxolimab. In partial responders in the 0.1-3.0 mg/kg groups, normalized peripheral clonal expansion was found to be among the lowest, especially among CD8+ T cells. Which antigens the clonally expanded peripheral T cells were specific for was not determined. Low levels of normalized T-cell clonal expansion were also shown by some nonresponding patients.

The trial excluded patients who had a history of autoimmune disease or were on systemic immunosuppression. Peripheral blood for TCR sequencing was collected from all dose cohorts at baseline, on cycle 4 day 1, and on cycle 7 day 1. The samples were drawn from a first-in-human, open-label, multicenter phase I dose-escalation trial of ivuxolimab. The trial enrolled adults with locally advanced or metastatic head and neck squamous cell, hepatocellular, melanoma or renal cell carcinoma. CD4+ and CD8+ T cells were sorted separately from peripheral blood before TCR sequencing. The germline V gene gives CDR1 as SQVTM and CDR2 as ANQGSEA. The junction carries 12 bases between V and J, which are trimmed by 6 bases and 6 bases respectively. The CDR3 goes from the cysteine to the phenylalanine over 11 residues. The sequence is cut down to CDR3 DNA, 33 bases in frame from base 1.

The chain employs TRBV29-1 and TRBJ2-7; TRBD1 is a weak D gene call, 5 bases matching. The sequence derives from an adult with an advanced solid tumor such as melanoma, head and neck, liver or kidney cancer. The sample here was CD4+ or CD8+ T cells sorted from blood, taken in a trial of the OX40 agonist ivuxolimab. The CDR3 in this case is CSVSTDSEQYF. The sequenced DNA is TGCAGCGTGTCGACAGACTCCGAGCAGTACTTC.